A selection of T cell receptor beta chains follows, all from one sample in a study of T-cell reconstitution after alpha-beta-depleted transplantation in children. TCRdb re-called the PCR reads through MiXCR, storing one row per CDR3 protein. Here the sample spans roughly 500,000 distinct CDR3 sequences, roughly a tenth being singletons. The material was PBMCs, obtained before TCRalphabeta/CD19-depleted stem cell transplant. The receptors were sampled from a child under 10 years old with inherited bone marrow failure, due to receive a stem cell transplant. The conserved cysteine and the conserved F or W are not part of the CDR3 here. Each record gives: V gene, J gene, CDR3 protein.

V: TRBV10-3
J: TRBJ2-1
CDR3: AIRSEISYNEQF

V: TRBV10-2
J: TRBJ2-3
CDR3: ASSEGNGGGDTQY

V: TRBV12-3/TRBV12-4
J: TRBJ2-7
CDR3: ASSLGGGGGATYEQY

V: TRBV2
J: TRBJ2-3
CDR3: ASSERGGHTDTQY

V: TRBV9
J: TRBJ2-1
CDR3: ASSVDGGDYNEQF

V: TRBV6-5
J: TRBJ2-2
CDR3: ASSYGAIDTGELF

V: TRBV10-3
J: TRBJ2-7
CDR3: AISEQERRYEQY

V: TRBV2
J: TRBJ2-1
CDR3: ASGGGRQNYNEQF

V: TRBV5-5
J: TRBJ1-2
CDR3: ASSLDEEGDFYGYT

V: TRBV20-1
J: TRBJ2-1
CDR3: SARDRGGPQGRQF

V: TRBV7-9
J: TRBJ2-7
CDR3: ASSALREALEQY

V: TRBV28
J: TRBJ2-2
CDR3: ASSHGLAGGPRTGELF

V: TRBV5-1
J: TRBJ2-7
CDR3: ASSLLGLTGDWSYEQY

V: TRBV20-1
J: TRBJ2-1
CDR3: SAKIRGIPNEQF

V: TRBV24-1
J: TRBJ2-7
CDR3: ATSDGGTYEQY

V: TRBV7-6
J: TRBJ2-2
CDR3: ASSGPAGPTGELF

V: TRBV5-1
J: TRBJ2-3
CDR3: ASSLGWTGTADTQY